The rows below give T cell receptor beta chains drawn from one sample of a study of cytomegalovirus exposure and HLA in healthy donors. Data came from immunoSEQ multiplex PCR; TCRdb stores just in-frame clones and leaves some out. The table includes about 130,000 clones, roughly 75% detected once. Sequencing input: PBMCs. These receptors all come from a man aged 25 to 40 in good health. The CDR3 runs from the conserved cysteine through the conserved F or W. The D gene is left open where the match is weak. Where a row states a size, it is once, few, many or the class of an expanded clone; other rows omit it.

>15|-|-|TRBV13|TRBJ1-4
TGTGCCAGCAGCTCGTCCTCCACGGCTAATGAAAAACTGTTTTTT
CASSSSSTANEKLFF
>15|-|-|TRBV11-1|TRBJ2-7
TGTGCCAGCAGCTTAACCGGACAGAGCTCCTACGAGCAGTACTTC
CASSLTGQSSYEQYF
>17|-|-|TRBV7-9|TRBJ2-3
TGTGCCAGCAGCTTAGGATTCGTGGGAGTGAGCACAGATACGCAGTATTTT
CASSLGFVGVSTDTQYF
>15|-|-|TRBV5-4|TRBJ2-3
TGTGCCAGCAGCTTGGATCAGCGCAACACAGATACGCAGTATTTT
CASSLDQRNTDTQYF
>13|few|-|TRBV2|TRBJ1-1
TGTGCCAGCAGGACGACAAGGAACACTGAAGCTTTCTTT
CASRTTRNTEAFF
>15|-|-|TRBV7-8|TRBJ1-5
TGTGCCAGCAGCAGGTCCGGGGGGAGCAATCAGCCCCAGCATTTT
CASSRSGGSNQPQHF
>15|-|TRBD2|TRBV18|TRBJ2-1
TGTGCCAGCTCACTCACTAGCGGGAGAATCGATGAGCAGTTCTTC
CASSLTSGRIDEQFF
>14|-|-|TRBV30|TRBJ1-5
TGTGCCTGGAGTCGAAGGGGTGGCAATCAGCCCCAGCATTTT
CAWSRRGGNQPQHF
>15|-|TRBD1|TRBV18|TRBJ1-2
TGTGCCAGCTCACCGACCACCGGGACAGGGAACGGCTACACCTTC
CASSPTTGTGNGYTF
>15|few|-|TRBV10-1|TRBJ2-1
TGCGCCAGCAGTATCCGGGAAAGCTCCTACAATGAGCAGTTCTTC
CASSIRESSYNEQFF
>16|few|-|TRBV4-2|TRBJ2-2
TGTGCCAGCAGCCAAGGAGTTGACTCCGTCACCGGGGAGCTGTTTTTT
CASSQGVDSVTGELFF
>13|-|TRBD1|TRBV19|TRBJ1-5
TGTGCCACTGGACAGGGGGCGGGTCAGCCCCAGCATTTT
CATGQGAGQPQHF
>15|-|-|TRBV7-9|TRBJ1-5
TGTGCCAGCAGCTTAACCGGCGGCAGAAATCAGCCCCAGCATTTT
CASSLTGGRNQPQHF
>16|-|-|TRBV21-1|TRBJ1-5
TGTGCCAGCAGCAAATGGGGGACAGGCCATAATCAGCCCCAGCATTTT
CASSKWGTGHNQPQHF
>15|-|-|TRBV4-1|TRBJ1-4
TGCGCCAGCAGCCAAGGGGTTCAGGGAGGCGAAAAATTGTTTTTT
CASSQGVQGGEKLFF
>15|-|TRBD1|TRBV23-1|TRBJ1-1
TGCGCCAGCGGCCCGTCGACAGGGTGGAACACTGAAGCTTTCTTT
CASGPSTGWNTEAFF
>15|-|-|TRBV11-2|TRBJ2-1
TGTGCCAGCAGCTTAGGCGCGGACTCCTACAATGAGCAGTTCTTC
CASSLGADSYNEQFF
>15|once|TRBD1|TRBV4-1|TRBJ1-5
TGCGCCAGCAGCCAAGCAGGGGGGTTCGGTCAGCCCCAGCATTTT
CASSQAGGFGQPQHF
>15|-|-|TRBV5-4|TRBJ2-1
TGTGCCAGCAGTGCGGACAGGGAGGGATACAATGAGCAGTTCTTC
CASSADREGYNEQFF
>16|-|-|TRBV19|TRBJ2-3
TGTGCCAGTAGATCAGGGTCGACCGGTTTGACAGATACGCAGTATTTT
CASRSGSTGLTDTQYF
>16|-|TRBD2|TRBV5-1|TRBJ2-3
TGCGCCAGCAGCCTGGGACTAGCGGGAGTGACAGATACGCAGTATTTT
CASSLGLAGVTDTQYF
>13|once|-|TRBV28|TRBJ1-6
TGTGCCAGCAGGAGACAGGCTAATTCACCCCTCCACTTT
CASRRQANSPLHF
>13|-|-|TRBV5-1|TRBJ2-5
TGCGCCAGCAGTGTCTTAGACCAAGAGACCCAGTACTTC
CASSVLDQETQYF
>13|-|-|TRBV30|TRBJ1-1
TGTGCCTGGAGTGTTGAGGTGAACACTGAAGCTTTCTTT
CAWSVEVNTEAFF
>14|-|-|TRBV6-1|TRBJ2-4
TGTGCCAGCAGTCGGACAGCCAGCGGAAACATTCAGTACTTC
CASSRTASGNIQYF
>13|medium-sized|-|TRBV27|TRBJ2-7
TGTGCCAGCAGCCAGGGGTCCCCTTACGAGCAGTACTTC
CASSQGSPYEQYF
>15|-|TRBD1|TRBV18|TRBJ2-7
TGTGCCAGCTCACCTGGGACAGGGGGTATCCACGAGCAGTACTTC
CASSPGTGGIHEQYF
>17|-|-|TRBV5-1|TRBJ2-3
TGCGCCAGCAGCTTCCAGAGCGGCCGTGCTAGCACAGATACGCAGTATTTT
CASSFQSGRASTDTQYF